This entry concerns a single T cell receptor beta chain. Its antigen remains unidentified. The TCR alpha and TCR beta cDNA libraries, bearing sample barcodes and UMIs, were generated by 5'RACE using constant-segment primers. TCRdb re-called the 5' RACE reads through MiXCR, storing one row per CDR3 protein. The repertoire consists of 200,000 to 300,000 distinct CDR3 sequences, with about a sixth occurring once and the leading ten covering 20% to 25%. The source of the sample is a study of T-cell memory formation after mild COVID-19. Trimming removed 5 bases from V and 3 bases from J; junction bases left unmatched: 2. Germline V gene data show CDR1 as MDHEN and CDR2 as SYDVKM. This CDR3 spans 13 amino acids. Findings of the study overall: Largely, contracting CD4+ clones fell within CM and EM, and contracting CD8+ clones within EMRA. Pre-infection memory contained some responding clones, which suggested that cross-reactive memory had joined.

The sample consisted of PBMCs or a T cell subset sorted from them (not recorded which). V usage is TRBV28 and J usage is TRBJ2-7, with 9 bases lining up with TRBD1. The TCR originated in a man younger than 35 who had mild COVID-19 (a few samples of this study predate the infection). Cell type and time point are not known. CDR3 residues: CASSRQGVYEQYV. Written as DNA, the CDR3 is TGTGCCAGCAGTCGACAGGGGGTCTACGAGCAGTACGTC.